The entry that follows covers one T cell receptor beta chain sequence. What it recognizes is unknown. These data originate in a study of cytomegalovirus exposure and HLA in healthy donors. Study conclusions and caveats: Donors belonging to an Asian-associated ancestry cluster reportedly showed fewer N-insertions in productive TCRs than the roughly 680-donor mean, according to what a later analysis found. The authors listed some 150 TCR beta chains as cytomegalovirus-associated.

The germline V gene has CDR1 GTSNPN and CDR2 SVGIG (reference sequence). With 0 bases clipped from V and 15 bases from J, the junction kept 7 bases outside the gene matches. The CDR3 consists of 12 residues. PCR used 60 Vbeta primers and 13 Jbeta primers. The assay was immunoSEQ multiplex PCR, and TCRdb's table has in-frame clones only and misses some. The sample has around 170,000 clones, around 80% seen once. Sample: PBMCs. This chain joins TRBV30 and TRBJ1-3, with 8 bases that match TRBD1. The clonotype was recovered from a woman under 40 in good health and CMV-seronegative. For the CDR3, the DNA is TGTGCCTGGAGTGTAGTCCAGGACAGGGCATATTTT. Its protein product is CAWSVVQDRAYF.